Listed below are T cell receptor beta chains from one sample, sequenced in a study of blood T cells in healthy people across ages. TCRdb ran MiXCR on the 5' RACE reads and lists one entry per CDR3 protein. This table has some 860,000 distinct CDR3 sequences, around 50% appearing once. Sequenced input: blood. These receptors originate from a man aged 40-55 years in good health. The conserved cysteine and the conserved F or W are not part of the CDR3 here.

TRBJ2-5	TRBV28	ASSTWTGGQQETQY
TRBJ1-1	TRBV4-2	ASSQIGEGWTEAF
TRBJ2-3	TRBV7-9	ASSPGTRGVDTQY
TRBJ1-2	TRBV7-9	ASSSSGQRPYGYT
TRBJ2-6	TRBV7-2	ASIIRDRVHSGANVLT
TRBJ2-4	TRBV12-3/TRBV12-4	ASSPRLAQY
.	TRBV7-2	ASSSRQASDEQY
TRBJ2-3	TRBV7-3	ASSSPAGSGIKDTQY
TRBJ2-7	TRBV11-2	ASSPRLVRGRNEQY
TRBJ2-1	TRBV12-3/TRBV12-4	ASSPRGTSGGLSNEQF
.	TRBV7-9	ASSFGSPDGTQY
TRBJ2-4	TRBV4-1	ASSQVTRGAKNIQY
TRBJ2-3	TRBV12-3/TRBV12-4	ASSPDSGTGSWDTQY
TRBJ2-1	TRBV10-2	ASRMGYEQF
.	TRBV25-1	ASTIAGESETQY
TRBJ2-5	TRBV27	ASSFLGGTQETQY
TRBJ1-4	TRBV12-3/TRBV12-4	ASSLNALGYLF
TRBJ2-6	TRBV11-2	ASSPALTGANVLT
TRBJ2-4	TRBV15	ATSRVQGPQY
TRBJ2-4	TRBV29-1	SVQTRNIQY
.	TRBV21-1	ASSPRLAGVYYEQY
TRBJ2-7	TRBV7-2	ASSFSPLGSYEQY
TRBJ2-7	TRBV20-1	STGQPTSYEQY
TRBJ2-7	TRBV7-6	ASSSSYRGSSYEQY
TRBJ2-1	TRBV7-9	ASSQPPSGLYNEQF
TRBJ1-2	TRBV25-1	ASSGGIYGYT
TRBJ1-5	TRBV24-1	ATSDSRGLSNQPQH
TRBJ2-1	TRBV7-9	ASSFDGGDRNEQF